The present TCR beta chain was sequenced within a study of blood T cell repertoires in COVID-19. On the study more broadly: COVID-19 samples, acute and convalescent, were from the United States, Italy and Spain.

In the study's own analysis: Using reference gene primer amplification, nucleated cell counts were estimated. Assay: immunoSEQ multiplex PCR; the TCRdb copy retains only in-frame clones and omits some. The V and J calls and clone size are taken from that table; D and trimming were inferred from the DNA. The repertoire holds around 180,000 clones, with approximately 90% as singletons. Germline CDR1 and CDR2: SEHNR and FQNEAQ (reference sequence). J was trimmed by 8 bases and V by 6 bases; bases with no gene match: 4. The CDR3 has 13 amino acids. Sequenced input: peripheral blood. V gene TRBV7-9 combines with J gene TRBJ1-6, with 7 bases fitting TRBD1. The receptor was isolated from a woman aged 25 to 39 with active or convalescent COVID-19. DNA of the CDR3: TGTGCCAGCAGAACCACAGGGGATTCACCCCTCCACTTT. Its protein product is CASRTTGDSPLHF.